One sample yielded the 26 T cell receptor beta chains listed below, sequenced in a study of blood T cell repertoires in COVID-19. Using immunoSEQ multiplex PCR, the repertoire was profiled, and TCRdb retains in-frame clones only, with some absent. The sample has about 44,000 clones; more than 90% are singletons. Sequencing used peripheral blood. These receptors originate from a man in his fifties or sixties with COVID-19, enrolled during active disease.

Here the CDR3 reads CAIAGTSFNEQFF. For the CDR3, the DNA is TGTGCCATCGCCGGGACTAGCTTCAATGAGCAGTTCTTC. The chain couples TRBV10-3 to TRBJ2-1, with 9 positions matching TRBD2. Germline V gives CDR1 ENHRY, CDR2 SYGVKD. The J segment lost 6 bases and the V segment lost 8 bases, leaving 5 bases of the junction unmatched. The CDR3 is made up of 13 amino acids.

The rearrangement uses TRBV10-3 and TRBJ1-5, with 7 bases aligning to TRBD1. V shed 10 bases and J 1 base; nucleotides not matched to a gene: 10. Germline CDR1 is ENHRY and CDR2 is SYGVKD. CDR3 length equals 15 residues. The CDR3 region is CATAGQSPSNQPQHF. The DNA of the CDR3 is TGTGCCACCGCGGGACAGAGCCCGAGCAATCAGCCCCAGCATTTT.

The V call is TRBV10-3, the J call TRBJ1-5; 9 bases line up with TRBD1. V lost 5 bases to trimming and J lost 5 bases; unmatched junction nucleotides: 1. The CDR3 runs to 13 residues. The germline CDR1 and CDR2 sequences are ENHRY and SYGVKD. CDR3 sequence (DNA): TGTGCCATCAGTCGACAGGGGGATCAGCCCCAGCATTTT. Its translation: CAISRQGDQPQHF.

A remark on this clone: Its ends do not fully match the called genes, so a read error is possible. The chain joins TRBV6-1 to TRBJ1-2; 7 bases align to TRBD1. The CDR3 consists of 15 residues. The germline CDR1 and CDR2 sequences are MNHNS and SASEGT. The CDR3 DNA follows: TGTGCCAGCACTGAAGGGACAGTTTCTAACTATGGCTACACCTTC. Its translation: CASTEGTVSNYGYTF.

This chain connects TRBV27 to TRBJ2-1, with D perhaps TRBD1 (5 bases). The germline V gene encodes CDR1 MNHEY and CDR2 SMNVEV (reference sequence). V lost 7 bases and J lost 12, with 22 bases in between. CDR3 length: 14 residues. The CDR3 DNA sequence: TGTGCCAGCATGGGGCTCGGTGCTGTGGGTTGGCAGTTCTTC. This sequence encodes CASMGLGAVGWQFF.

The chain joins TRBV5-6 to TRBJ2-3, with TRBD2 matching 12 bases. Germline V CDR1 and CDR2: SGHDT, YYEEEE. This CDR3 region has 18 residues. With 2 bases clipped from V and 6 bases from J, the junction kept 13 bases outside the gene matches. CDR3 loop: CASSFLGVTSGRGDTQYF. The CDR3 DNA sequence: TGTGCCAGCAGCTTTCTTGGGGTGACTAGCGGGAGAGGGGATACGCAGTATTTT.

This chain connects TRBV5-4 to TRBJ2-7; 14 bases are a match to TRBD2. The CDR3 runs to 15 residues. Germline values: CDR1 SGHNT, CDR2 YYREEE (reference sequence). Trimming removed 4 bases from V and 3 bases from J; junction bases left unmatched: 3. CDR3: CASSRGLAGVYEQYF. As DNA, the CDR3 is TGTGCCAGCAGCAGGGGACTAGCGGGGGTCTACGAGCAGTACTTC. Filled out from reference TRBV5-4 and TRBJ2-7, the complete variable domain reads ETGVTQSPTHLIKTRGQQVTLRCSSQSGHNTVSWYQQALGQGPQFIFQYYREEENGRGNFPPRFSGLQFPNYSSELNVNALELDDSALYLCASSRGLAGVYEQYFGPGTRLTVT.

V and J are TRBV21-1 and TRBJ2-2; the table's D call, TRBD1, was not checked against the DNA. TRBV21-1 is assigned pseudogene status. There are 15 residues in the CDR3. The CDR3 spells CASSERTANTGELFF. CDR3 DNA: TGTGCCAGCAGCGAACGGACAGCGAACACCGGGGAGCTGTTTTTT.

Written as DNA, the CDR3 is TGCAGCGTTGATGGGCTAGCGGGGGGACTCACAGATACGCAGTATTTT. Its translation is CSVDGLAGGLTDTQYF. This rearrangement joins TRBV29-1 to TRBJ2-3; TRBD2 matches 11 bases. After removal of 3 bases from V and 2 bases from J, the junction contained 7 bases not matched to a gene. Germline CDR1 SQVTM, CDR2 ANQGSEA. This CDR3 region has 16 residues.

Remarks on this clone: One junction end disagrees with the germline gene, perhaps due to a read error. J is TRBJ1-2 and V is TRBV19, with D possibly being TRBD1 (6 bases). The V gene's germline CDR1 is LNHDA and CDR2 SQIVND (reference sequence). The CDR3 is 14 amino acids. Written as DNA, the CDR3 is TGCGCCAGTAACACGGTCAGGACAGCCTATGGCTACACCTTC. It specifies CASNTVRTAYGYTF.

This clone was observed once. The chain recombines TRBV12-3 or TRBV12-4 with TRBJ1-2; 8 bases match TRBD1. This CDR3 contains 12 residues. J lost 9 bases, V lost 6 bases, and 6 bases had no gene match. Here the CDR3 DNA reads TGTGCCAGCAGCCCAGGACAGGGACGCTACACCTTC. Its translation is CASSPGQGRYTF.

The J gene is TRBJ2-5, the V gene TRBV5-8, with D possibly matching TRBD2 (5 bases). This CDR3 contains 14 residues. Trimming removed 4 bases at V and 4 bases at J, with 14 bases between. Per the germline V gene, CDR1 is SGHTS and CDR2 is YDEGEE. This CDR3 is CASSAGSGPETQYF. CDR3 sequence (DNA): TGTGCCAGCAGCGCGGGCTCGGGCCCAGAGACCCAGTACTTC.

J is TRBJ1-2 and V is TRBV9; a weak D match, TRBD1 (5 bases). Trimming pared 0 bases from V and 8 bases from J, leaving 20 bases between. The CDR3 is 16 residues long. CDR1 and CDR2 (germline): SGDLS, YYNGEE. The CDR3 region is CASSVEPGHSGGGYTF. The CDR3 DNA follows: TGTGCCAGCAGCGTAGAACCAGGCCATTCTGGGGGGGGCTACACCTTC.

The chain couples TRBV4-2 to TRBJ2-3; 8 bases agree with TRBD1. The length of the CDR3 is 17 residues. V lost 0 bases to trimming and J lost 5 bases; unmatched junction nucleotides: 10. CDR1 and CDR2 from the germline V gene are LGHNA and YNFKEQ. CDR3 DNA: TGTGCCAGCAGCCAAGATAAAGGCAGGGGGCATGGAGATACGCAGTATTTT. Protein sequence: CASSQDKGRGHGDTQYF.

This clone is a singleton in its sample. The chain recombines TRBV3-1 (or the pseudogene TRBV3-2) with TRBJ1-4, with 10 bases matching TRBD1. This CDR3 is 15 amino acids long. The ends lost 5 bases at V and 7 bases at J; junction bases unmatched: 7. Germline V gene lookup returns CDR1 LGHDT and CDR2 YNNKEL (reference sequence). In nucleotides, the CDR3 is TGTGCCAGCAGCTCCGGACAGGGGGGAAGTGAAAAACTGTTTTTT. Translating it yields CASSSGQGGSEKLFF.

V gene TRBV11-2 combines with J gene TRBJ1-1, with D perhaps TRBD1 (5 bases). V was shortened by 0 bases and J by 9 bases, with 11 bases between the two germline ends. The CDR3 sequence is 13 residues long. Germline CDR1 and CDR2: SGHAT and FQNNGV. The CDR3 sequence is CASSLDPGYKAFF. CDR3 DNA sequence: TGTGCCAGCAGCTTAGATCCAGGGTACAAAGCTTTCTTT.

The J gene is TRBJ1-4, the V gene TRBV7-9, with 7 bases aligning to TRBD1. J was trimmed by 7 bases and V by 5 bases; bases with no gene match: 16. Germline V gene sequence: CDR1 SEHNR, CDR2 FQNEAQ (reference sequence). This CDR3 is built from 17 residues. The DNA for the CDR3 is TGTGCCAGCAGCCCACGACAGGGTCGAGGGGAGAGTGAAAAACTGTTTTTT. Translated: CASSPRQGRGESEKLFF.

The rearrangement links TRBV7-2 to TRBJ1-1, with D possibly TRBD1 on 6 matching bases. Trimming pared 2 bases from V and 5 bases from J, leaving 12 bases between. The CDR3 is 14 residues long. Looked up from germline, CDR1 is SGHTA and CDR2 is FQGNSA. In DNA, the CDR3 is TGTGCCAGCAGCTTACAGGGGTTGGGAACTGAAGCTTTCTTT. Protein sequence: CASSLQGLGTEAFF.

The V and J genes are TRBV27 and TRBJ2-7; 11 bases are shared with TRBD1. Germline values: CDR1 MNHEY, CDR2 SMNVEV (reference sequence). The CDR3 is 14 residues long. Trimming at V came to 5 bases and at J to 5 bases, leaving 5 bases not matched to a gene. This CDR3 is CASSPGQGGNEQYF. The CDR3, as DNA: TGTGCCAGCAGTCCGGGACAGGGGGGCAACGAGCAGTACTTC.

CDR3 bases: TGTGCCAGCAGCTTGATAGGACAGCCGTACAATGAGCAGTTCTTC. This gives the protein CASSLIGQPYNEQFF. This sequence joins TRBV7-6 and TRBJ2-1; D might be TRBD1 (6 bases). From germline, CDR1 is SGHVS and CDR2 FNYEAQ. CDR3 size: 15 residues. V shed 3 bases and J shed 4 bases, with 13 bases lying between them. Variable domain in full (rest from reference TRBV7-6 and TRBJ2-1): GAGVSQSPRYKVTKRGQDVALRCDPISGHVSLYWYRQALGQGPEFLTYFNYEAQQDKSGLPNDRFSAERPEGSISTLTIQRTEQRDSAMYRCASSLIGQPYNEQFFGPGTRLTVL.

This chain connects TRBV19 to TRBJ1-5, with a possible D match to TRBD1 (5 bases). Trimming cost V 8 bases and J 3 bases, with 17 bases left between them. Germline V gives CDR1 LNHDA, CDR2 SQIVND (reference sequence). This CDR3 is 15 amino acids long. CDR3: CASPRWGRFNQPQHF. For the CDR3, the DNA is TGTGCCAGTCCCCGATGGGGCAGGTTCAATCAGCCCCAGCATTTT.

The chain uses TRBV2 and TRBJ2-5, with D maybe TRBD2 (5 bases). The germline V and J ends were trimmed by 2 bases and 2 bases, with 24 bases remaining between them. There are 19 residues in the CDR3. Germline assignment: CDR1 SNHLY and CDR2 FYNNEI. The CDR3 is CASSETQPYPGERQETQYF. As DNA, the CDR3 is TGTGCCAGCAGTGAAACCCAACCTTACCCCGGGGAGAGACAAGAGACCCAGTACTTC.

Written as DNA, the CDR3 is TGTGCCAGCAGTTACTCCGGATCTCCAGGGCACTATGGCTACACCTTC. This gives the protein CASSYSGSPGHYGYTF. The rearrangement uses TRBV6-6 and TRBJ1-2; a possible D gene is TRBD1 (5 bases). V lost 0 bases to trimming and J lost 3 bases, with 14 bases between them. The CDR3 is 16 residues long. Per the germline V gene, CDR1 is MNHNY and CDR2 is SVGAGI (reference sequence).

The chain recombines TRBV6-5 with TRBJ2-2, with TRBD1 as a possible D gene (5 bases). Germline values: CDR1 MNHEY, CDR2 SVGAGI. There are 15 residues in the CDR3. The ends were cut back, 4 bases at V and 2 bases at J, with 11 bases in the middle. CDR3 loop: CASSSRGQNTGELFF. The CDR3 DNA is TGTGCCAGCAGTTCTCGCGGACAAAACACCGGGGAGCTGTTTTTT.

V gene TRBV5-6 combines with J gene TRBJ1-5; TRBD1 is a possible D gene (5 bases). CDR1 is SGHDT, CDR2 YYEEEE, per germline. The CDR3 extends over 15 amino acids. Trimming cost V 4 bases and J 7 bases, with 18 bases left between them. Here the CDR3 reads CASSPGMSRAQPQHF. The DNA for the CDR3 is TGTGCCAGCAGCCCGGGTATGAGCAGGGCACAGCCCCAGCATTTT.

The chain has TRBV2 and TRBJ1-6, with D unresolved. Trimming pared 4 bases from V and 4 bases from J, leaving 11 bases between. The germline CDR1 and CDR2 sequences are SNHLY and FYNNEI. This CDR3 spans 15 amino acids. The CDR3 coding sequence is TGTGCCAGCAGTGGGTCCGGGATTTATAATTCACCCCTCCACTTT. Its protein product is CASSGSGIYNSPLHF.